This T cell receptor beta chain was retrieved from a study of T cells expressing NK-cell markers. Reanalyzing the 5' RACE reads, TCRdb keeps one entry per CDR3 protein, without DNA. The sample table sets out 300,000 to 450,000 distinct CDR3 sequences. This CDR3 has 13 residues. Germline assignment: CDR1 SQVTM and CDR2 ANQGSEA. The material sequenced was blood T cells: a sorted CD56 or NKG2C T cell subset, CD4+ or CD8+ T cells, or bulk PBMC T cells (not recorded which). The chain has TRBV29-1 and TRBJ2-3; lacking DNA, the TRBD2 call made by TCRdb goes unchecked. The TCR was taken from a man aged 18 to 69 in good health. CDR3: CSKSGGATDTQYF.